Shown below are 16 T cell receptor beta chains from a single sample sequenced in a study of a mutant IDH1 vaccine in newly diagnosed glioma. Time point in this sample: baseline, week 1 (first vaccination visit). Treatment indicated: pre-vaccination baseline after standard-of-care therapy. Profiling relied on immunoSEQ multiplex PCR, and the TCRdb table lists in-frame clones only, not all of them. Of roughly 34,000 clones listed, about 80% are singletons. The input for sequencing was peripheral blood mononuclear cells (PBMCs), taken from a glioma patient treated with radiotherapy, temozolomide or both. Receptors originate from a man between 50 and 59 years old with glioma. Some clones in this sample may be carry-over from other donors' samples.

V and J are TRBV4-1 and TRBJ2-3, with D tentatively TRBD2 (5 bases). The germline V and J ends were trimmed by 3 bases and 0 bases, with 16 bases remaining between them. In germline, CDR1 is MGHRA, CDR2 YSYEKL. This CDR3 region has 17 residues. In DNA form, the CDR3 reads TGCGCCAGCAGCCACGGCGGACTTCTGCCGAGCACAGATACGCAGTATTTT. This codes for CASSHGGLLPSTDTQYF.

CDR3 amino acids: CASSLVRLADTDTQYF. CDR3 nucleotides: TGTGCCAGCAGCTTAGTTCGGCTAGCGGACACAGATACGCAGTATTTT. The chain uses TRBV7-2 and TRBJ2-3, with 7 positions matching TRBD2. The J segment lost 2 bases and the V segment lost 1 base, leaving 6 bases of the junction unmatched. CDR3 length equals 16 residues. CDR1 is SGHTA and CDR2 is FQGNSA in the germline V gene. Looking up the rest from reference TRBV7-2 and TRBJ2-3 gives the full variable domain: GAGVSQSPSNKVTEKGKDVELRCDPISGHTALYWYRQSLGQGLEFLIYFQGNSAPDKSGLPSDRFSAERTGGSVSTLTIQRTQQEDSAVYLCASSLVRLADTDTQYFGPGTRLTVL.

The chain recombines TRBV6-1 with TRBJ2-1, with 8 bases that match TRBD2. The CDR3 consists of 15 residues. Looked up from germline, CDR1 is MNHNS and CDR2 is SASEGT. The trim removed 2 bases at V and 0 bases at J, leaving 0 bases unmatched. This chain's CDR3 is CASSELAGSYNEQFF. The CDR3 bases are TGTGCCAGCAGTGAACTAGCGGGCTCCTACAATGAGCAGTTCTTC.

The rearrangement links TRBV30 to TRBJ1-2, with D hard to call. Germline CDR1 and CDR2: GTSNPN and SVGIG (reference sequence). This CDR3 has 14 residues. Deletions cut 1 base from V and 3 bases from J, with 12 bases between. In DNA, the CDR3 is TGTGCCTGGAGTGCCGGGGATCCCTACTATGGCTACACCTTC. As protein: CAWSAGDPYYGYTF.

The CDR3 nucleotides read TGCGCCAGCAGGTACGGCACCGGGGAGCTGTTTTTT. This sequence encodes CASRYGTGELFF. The chain combines TRBV4-1 with TRBJ2-2; D not certain. The CDR3 runs to 12 residues. V lost 6 bases to trimming and J lost 4 bases, with 6 bases between them. The V gene's germline CDR1 is MGHRA and CDR2 YSYEKL.

The rearrangement links TRBV2 to TRBJ2-7; TRBD2 is a possible D gene (6 bases). This CDR3 contains 14 residues. Looked up from germline, CDR1 is SNHLY and CDR2 is FYNNEI. Trimming stripped 8 bases from V and 3 bases from J, with 17 bases between. This CDR3 reads CASRTGTHHYEQYF. CDR3 DNA: TGTGCCAGCCGAACCGGGACTCATCACTACGAGCAGTACTTC.

This chain connects TRBV11-2 to TRBJ2-3, with a possible D match to TRBD2 (7 bases). V was cut by 3 bases and J by 4 bases, with 11 bases left in between. The germline gives CDR1 SGHAT, CDR2 FQNNGV. This CDR3 contains 14 residues. DNA for the CDR3: TGTGCCAGCAGCTTGGGAGGGGGGCCAGATACGCAGTATTTT. It yields the protein CASSLGGGPDTQYF.

The rearrangement joins TRBV10-3 to TRBJ1-1, with D maybe TRBD1 (5 bases). Germline-derived CDR1 and CDR2 are ENHRY and SYGVKD. This CDR3 has 13 amino acids. The V end lost 10 bases, the J end lost 1 base, and 13 bases lay between the germline ends. The CDR3 is CASDRGENTEAFF. Here the CDR3 DNA reads TGTGCCAGCGACAGAGGGGAGAACACTGAAGCTTTCTTT.

The CDR3 region is CASSLAGGGDTEAFF. CDR3 coding DNA: TGTGCCAGCAGCTTGGCAGGGGGAGGGGACACTGAAGCTTTCTTT. This chain links TRBV6-5 with TRBJ1-1, with 7 bases aligning to TRBD1. CDR3 length: 15 residues. J lost 3 bases, V lost 6 bases, and 10 bases had no gene match. Germline V lookup: CDR1 MNHEY, CDR2 SVGAGI.

The J gene is TRBJ2-3, the V gene TRBV13; 8 positions agree with TRBD2. The germline V gene encodes CDR1 PRHDT and CDR2 FYEKMQ (reference sequence). The CDR3 is 16 residues long. With 4 bases clipped from V and 4 bases from J, the junction kept 10 bases outside the gene matches. CDR3 nucleotide sequence: TGTGCCAGCAGCTCCCTCAAATCGGGAGGGGCAGATACGCAGTATTTT. The encoded protein is CASSSLKSGGADTQYF.

The chain links TRBV19 to TRBJ2-7; 7 positions match TRBD1. V lost 10 bases and J lost 4; bases outside the gene matches: 10. The CDR3 consists of 13 residues. Germline loops: CDR1 LNHDA, CDR2 SQIVND (reference sequence). The CDR3, as DNA: TGTGCCACGGCCAGAGGGACAGAATACGAGCAGTACTTC. It encodes CATARGTEYEQYF.

This clone was detected a few times. CDR3: CASSYSRVYNEQFF. For the CDR3, the DNA is TGTGCCAGCAGTTACTCTAGAGTTTACAATGAGCAGTTCTTC. The chain couples TRBV6-6 to TRBJ2-1; D uncertain. The CDR3 spans 14 residues. The V end lost 0 bases, the J end lost 4 bases, and 7 bases lay between the germline ends. Germline V gene data show CDR1 as MNHNY and CDR2 as SVGAGI (reference sequence).

V is TRBV2 and J is TRBJ2-2; D is possibly TRBD1 (5 bases). The V end lost 4 bases, the J end lost 3 bases, and 12 bases lay between the germline ends. The CDR3 totals 15 residues. CDR1 and CDR2 from the germline V gene are SNHLY and FYNNEI. CDR3 sequence reads: CASSARVGDTGELFF. CDR3 nucleotides: TGTGCCAGCAGTGCCAGGGTGGGCGACACCGGGGAGCTGTTTTTT.

The chain combines TRBV27 with TRBJ1-1, with D possibly matching TRBD1 (6 bases). The CDR3 is made up of 13 amino acids. Germline V CDR1 and CDR2: MNHEY, SMNVEV (reference sequence). V was trimmed by 6 bases and J by 4 bases, leaving 12 bases between them. CDR3 DNA: TGTGCCAGCAGCCTACAGGGTCCCACTGAAGCTTTCTTT. It translates to CASSLQGPTEAFF.

V is TRBV7-9 and J is TRBJ1-5; TRBD1 might be the D (6 bases). The CDR3 extends over 14 amino acids. Per germline, CDR1 SEHNR and CDR2 FQNEAQ (reference sequence). The V gene lost 1 base and the J gene lost 7 bases, with 11 bases spanning the gap. The CDR3 reads CASSLGTAVQPQHF. CDR3 bases: TGTGCCAGCAGCTTAGGGACAGCAGTACAGCCCCAGCATTTT.

J is TRBJ1-1 and V is TRBV25-1; D is perhaps TRBD1 (6 bases). The CDR3 loop spans 13 amino acids. Trimming removed 6 bases at V and 4 bases at J, with 12 bases between. From germline, CDR1 is MGHDK and CDR2 SYGVNS. CDR3 protein: CASRGTGLTEAFF. The CDR3 DNA reads as TGTGCCAGCAGGGGAACAGGGCTCACTGAAGCTTTCTTT.